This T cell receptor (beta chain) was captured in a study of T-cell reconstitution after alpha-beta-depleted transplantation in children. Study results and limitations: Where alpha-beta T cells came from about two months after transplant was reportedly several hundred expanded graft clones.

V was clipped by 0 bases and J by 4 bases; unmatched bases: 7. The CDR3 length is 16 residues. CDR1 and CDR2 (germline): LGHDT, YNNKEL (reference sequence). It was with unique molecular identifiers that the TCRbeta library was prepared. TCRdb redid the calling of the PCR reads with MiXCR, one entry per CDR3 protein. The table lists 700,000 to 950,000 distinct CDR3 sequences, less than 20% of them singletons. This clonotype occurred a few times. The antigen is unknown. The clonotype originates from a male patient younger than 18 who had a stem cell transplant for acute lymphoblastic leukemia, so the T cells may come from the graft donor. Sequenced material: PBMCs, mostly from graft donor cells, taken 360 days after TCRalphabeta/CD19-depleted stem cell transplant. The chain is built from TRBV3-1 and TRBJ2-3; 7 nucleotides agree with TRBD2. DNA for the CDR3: TGTGCCAGCAGCCAAGATGCCCCCCGGGGGGCAGATACGCAGTATTTT. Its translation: CASSQDAPRGADTQYF.